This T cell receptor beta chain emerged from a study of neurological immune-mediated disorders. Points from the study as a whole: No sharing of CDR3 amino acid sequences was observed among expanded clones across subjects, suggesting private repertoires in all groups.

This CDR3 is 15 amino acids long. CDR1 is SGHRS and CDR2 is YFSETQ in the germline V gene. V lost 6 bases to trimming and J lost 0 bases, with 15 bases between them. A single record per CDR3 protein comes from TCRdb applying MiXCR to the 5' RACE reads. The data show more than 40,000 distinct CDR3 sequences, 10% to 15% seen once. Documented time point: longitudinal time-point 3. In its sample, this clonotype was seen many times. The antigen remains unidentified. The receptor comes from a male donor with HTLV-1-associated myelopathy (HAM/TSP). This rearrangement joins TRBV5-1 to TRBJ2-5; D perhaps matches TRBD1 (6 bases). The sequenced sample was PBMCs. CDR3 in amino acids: CASTLSGTNQETQYF. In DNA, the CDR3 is TGCGCCAGCACCCTGTCCGGGACAAACCAAGAGACCCAGTACTTC.